This record covers a single T cell receptor beta chain. The record originates from a study of T-cell reconstitution after alpha-beta-depleted transplantation in children. Unique molecular identifiers were used to barcode this TCRbeta library. TCRdb itself ran the PCR reads through MiXCR, one entry per CDR3 protein. The table has 900,000 or so distinct CDR3 sequences, roughly 15% seen once. The length of the CDR3 is 12 residues. CDR1 is MNHEY and CDR2 is SMNVEV in the germline V gene (reference sequence). Trimming pared 5 bases from V and 8 bases from J, leaving 12 bases between. This sequence originates from a male patient between 10 and 17 years old who had a stem cell transplant for acute lymphoblastic leukemia, so the T cells may come from the graft donor. The material was PBMCs, mostly from graft donor cells, obtained 360 days after TCRalphabeta/CD19-depleted stem cell transplant. The rearrangement links TRBV27 to TRBJ1-2, with D unresolved. The CDR3 nucleotides are TGTGCCAGCAGTCCGTTCCCGCGCGGCTACACCTTC. Protein: CASSPFPRGYTF.